This T cell receptor beta chain appears in the sequencing data of a study of PD-L1 blockade in urothelial cancer. Some clones are missing from TCRdb's copy, which holds only in-frame ones; the method was immunoSEQ multiplex PCR. The sample holds 40,000 to 55,000 clones; about 90% are singletons and the top ten take about 7.9%. Described time point: peripheral blood 6 weeks after treatment start. This CDR3 comprises 16 residues. Germline V gene data show CDR1 as SGHNT and CDR2 as YYREEE (reference sequence). Deletions cut 2 bases from V and 1 base from J, with 15 bases between. This receptor was taken from a man in his 70s with urothelial cancer. Source: PBMCs, taken around atezolizumab (anti-PD-L1) treatment. The chain carries TRBV5-4 and TRBJ2-5, with D perhaps matching TRBD1 (6 bases). The CDR3 spells CASSLYLQGLQETQYF. Here the CDR3 DNA reads TGTGCCAGCAGCTTATACCTACAGGGCCTCCAAGAGACCCAGTACTTC.